This T cell receptor beta chain originates from a study of human T cells and chemical hapten exposure. The CDR3 has 16 residues. The trim removed 3 bases at V and 0 bases at J, leaving 4 bases unmatched. The time point is: patch test 1, 2 weeks after DPC sensitization. Treatment defined: therapeutic diphenylcyclopropenone sensitization with weekly scalp DPC. Study-wide results and caveats: Expanded TCRs made up significantly more big CDR3 similarity clusters than controls did. The presence of alopecia in the donors means their immune response may differ from healthy people's.

Only a few counts were recorded for this clonotype. Its antigen is unidentified. Original processing notes: From approximately 20,000 to 700,000 TCRs were found per sample, with a median of 95,638. TCRdb re-derived calls from the RACE reads in MiXCR, one entry per CDR3 protein. What appears here as the V and J calls and clone size reflects TCRdb's work, not the paper's. The sample shows 300,000 to 400,000 distinct CDR3 sequences, around 7% of them seen only once. The chain couples TRBV12-3 or TRBV12-4 to TRBJ2-3; TRBD2 agrees at 9 bases. The TCR comes from a woman between 18 and 30 years old with alopecia areata. Some clones in this sample may be carry-over from other donors' samples. This material consisted of whole blood, taken in connection with sensitization to the hapten diphenylcyclopropenone (DPC). CDR3 sequence reads: CASSLERGASTDTQYF. Written as DNA, the CDR3 is TGTGCCAGCAGTTTGGAGCGGGGGGCCAGCACAGATACGCAGTATTTT.